One and the same sample provided the 27 T cell receptor beta chains below, sequenced in a study of OX40 agonist ivuxolimab in advanced cancers. Libraries were made using the immunoSEQ multiplex PCR assay. This is the immuneACCESS table as TCRdb keeps it, with only in-frame sequences that have V and J called. A part of the clones is gone; compared with another copy, unresolved V genes explain less than half, and the rest is unexplained. In this sample the table shows some 74,000 clones, more than 85% of which occur a single time. The top ten hold more than 5.5% of the sample. The sequencing used CD4+ or CD8+ T cells sorted from blood, collected in a trial of the OX40 agonist ivuxolimab. Receptors were obtained from an adult with an advanced solid tumor such as melanoma, head and neck, liver or kidney cancer.

V usage is TRBV6-1 and J usage is TRBJ2-4, with D possibly matching TRBD1 (5 bases). The CDR3 has 12 residues. Trimming left V 6 bases short and J 7 bases short, with 10 bases between. CDR1 and CDR2 (germline): MNHNS, SASEGT. CDR3 coding DNA: TGTGCCAGCAGAGGGGATTCGAACATTCAGTACTTC. Its translation is CASRGDSNIQYF.

This sequence joins TRBV2 and TRBJ2-1; 13 nucleotides align to TRBD2. Germline CDR1 reads SNHLY; CDR2 reads FYNNEI. V lost 6 bases to trimming and J lost 9 bases; unmatched junction nucleotides: 5. The CDR3 loop spans 14 amino acids. CDR3 protein: CASRLAGGPSEQFF. CDR3 DNA sequence: TGTGCCAGCAGACTAGCGGGAGGGCCAAGTGAGCAGTTCTTC.

The chain is built from TRBV7-3 and TRBJ2-6, with 7 bases lining up with TRBD1. Per the germline V gene, CDR1 is SGHTA and CDR2 is FQGTGA. V lost 5 bases to trimming and J lost 2 bases; unmatched junction nucleotides: 6. The CDR3 has 16 residues. The CDR3 here is CASSPPTGPGANVLTF. The CDR3, as DNA: TGTGCCAGCAGCCCCCCGACAGGGCCTGGGGCCAACGTCCTGACTTTC.

J is TRBJ1-3 and V is TRBV28; TRBD1 matches 7 bases. The length of the CDR3 is 13 residues. After removal of 3 bases from V and 8 bases from J, the junction contained 4 bases not matched to a gene. From germline, CDR1 is MDHEN and CDR2 SYDVKM. The chain's CDR3 is CASSFNRGDTIYF. The DNA of the CDR3 is TGTGCCAGCAGTTTTAACAGGGGTGACACCATATATTTT.

This chain uses TRBV2 with TRBJ2-2; TRBD2 agrees at 10 bases. From germline, CDR1 is SNHLY and CDR2 FYNNEI. The CDR3 is made up of 18 amino acids. V shed 5 bases, J shed 2 bases, and the junction held 11 bases outside the gene matches. The CDR3 region has the DNA TGTGCCAGCAGTTTTGCCGCCAGCGGGAGGGCTAACACCGGGGAGCTGTTTTTT. Residues: CASSFAASGRANTGELFF.

J is TRBJ1-1 and V is TRBV18; D perhaps matches TRBD1 (6 bases). Germline values: CDR1 KGHSH, CDR2 LQKENI. Trimming took 0 bases from V and 4 from J, leaving 15 bases between them. The CDR3 consists of 16 residues. CDR3 sequence (DNA): TGTGCCAGCTCACCACCGAACAGGGTTGGGGGCACTGAAGCTTTCTTT. It translates to CASSPPNRVGGTEAFF.

The V and J genes are TRBV7-8 and TRBJ2-7; TRBD2 aligns across 7 bases. V shed 1 base, J shed 3 bases, and the junction held 12 bases outside the gene matches. Germline V gene data show CDR1 as SGHVS and CDR2 as FQNEAQ. The CDR3 has 17 residues. CDR3 region: CASSLVRPGGVSYEQYF. The CDR3 DNA sequence: TGTGCCAGCAGCTTAGTACGTCCGGGAGGAGTCAGCTACGAGCAGTACTTC.

The gene calls are TRBV19 and TRBJ2-7; 7 bases are a match to TRBD2. This CDR3 spans 15 amino acids. The germline V gene has CDR1 LNHDA and CDR2 SQIVND (reference sequence). The V and J ends lost 3 bases and 6 bases, in that order; junction bases with no gene match: 11. CDR3 sequence reads: CASSISGLAVVEQYF. CDR3 sequence (DNA): TGTGCCAGTAGTATCTCAGGGCTAGCGGTGGTCGAGCAGTACTTC.

This chain links TRBV19 with TRBJ2-7; the D is unclear. Germline V CDR1 and CDR2: LNHDA, SQIVND (reference sequence). With 9 bases removed from V and 6 bases from J, the gap between germline ends came to 12 bases. The CDR3 spans 11 residues. The CDR3 loop is CASQVRGEQYF. The CDR3 DNA sequence: TGTGCCAGCCAGGTACGAGGCGAGCAGTACTTC.

The chain links TRBV10-3 to TRBJ2-5, with D possibly being TRBD2 (7 bases). Germline assignment: CDR1 ENHRY and CDR2 SYGVKD. Trimming left V 6 bases short and J 7 bases short, with 9 bases between. The CDR3 totals 11 residues. CDR3 sequence (DNA): TGTGCCATCAGAGGGGGGGGGACCCAGTACTTC. Amino acids: CAIRGGGTQYF.

The chain combines TRBV7-3 with TRBJ2-5; TRBD1 matches at 7 bases. Germline CDR1 SGHTA, CDR2 FQGTGA. This CDR3 has 13 amino acids. The V gene end was trimmed by 5 bases and the J gene end by 1 base; junction bases not matched to a gene: 1. CDR3 amino acids: CASSRDSQETQYF. The CDR3, as DNA: TGTGCCAGCAGCCGGGACAGCCAAGAGACCCAGTACTTC.

The table lists this clone with a few counts. V usage is TRBV5-1 and J usage is TRBJ2-1; D possibly corresponds to TRBD2 (5 bases). Per the germline V gene, CDR1 is SGHRS and CDR2 is YFSETQ. The CDR3 sequence is 16 residues long. The V gene lost 2 bases and the J gene lost 0 bases, with 12 bases spanning the gap. CDR3: CASSLNPLVSYNEQFF. In DNA, the CDR3 is TGCGCCAGCAGCTTAAATCCACTAGTCTCCTACAATGAGCAGTTCTTC.

The chain's CDR3 is CASSDGVRTQPQHF. The CDR3 DNA is TGTGCCAGCAGTGACGGGGTGCGGACTCAGCCCCAGCATTTT. The rearrangement uses TRBV6-1 and TRBJ1-5; D gene uncertain. Per the germline V gene, CDR1 is MNHNS and CDR2 is SASEGT. The V end was cut by 3 bases, the J end by 6 bases, with 12 bases between. This CDR3 spans 14 amino acids.

This chain connects TRBV6-1 to TRBJ1-1; weak D call: TRBD1 (6 bases). In germline, CDR1 is MNHNS, CDR2 SASEGT. This CDR3 is built from 14 residues. V was cut by 6 bases and J by 0 bases, with 11 bases left in between. CDR3 sequence (DNA): TGTGCCAGCAGCAGGGACAACTTGAACACTGAAGCTTTCTTT. As protein: CASSRDNLNTEAFF.

The chain is built from TRBV10-3 and TRBJ2-3; D might be TRBD2 (5 bases). The CDR3 runs 15 residues. V lost 8 bases and J 0 bases, leaving 15 bases between the germline ends. Germline CDR1 is ENHRY and CDR2 is SYGVKD. The CDR3 spells CAIRQGRESTDTQYF. DNA for the CDR3: TGTGCCATCCGCCAAGGCCGGGAAAGCACAGATACGCAGTATTTT.

The chain employs TRBV5-4 and TRBJ1-6; 7 bases line up with TRBD1. The CDR3 is 14 amino acids. Trimming at V came to 5 bases and at J to 9 bases, leaving 8 bases not matched to a gene. Germline V lookup: CDR1 SGHNT, CDR2 YYREEE (reference sequence). CDR3 DNA: TGTGCCAGCAGGGATAGAGGGGGCGGTTCACCCCTCCACTTT. This gives the protein CASRDRGGGSPLHF.

The chain's CDR3 is CACQDSLWEQYF. The CDR3, as DNA: TGTGCCTGCCAGGACAGCCTTTGGGAGCAGTACTTC. The V call is TRBV30, the J call TRBJ2-7; TRBD1 might be the D (6 bases). CDR3 size: 12 residues. Per the germline V gene, CDR1 is GTSNPN and CDR2 is SVGIG (reference sequence). V lost 6 bases and J lost 7, with 16 bases in between.

This CDR3 reads CASSHPDNPERYGYTF. The CDR3 DNA sequence: TGTGCCAGCAGCCACCCCGACAACCCCGAGCGATATGGCTACACCTTC. V gene TRBV4-2 combines with J gene TRBJ1-2, with unresolved D. This CDR3 is 16 amino acids long. The germline V gene encodes CDR1 LGHNA and CDR2 YNFKEQ. V lost 3 bases to trimming and J lost 5 bases, with 19 bases between them.

The V and J genes are TRBV7-3 and TRBJ2-7, with 8 bases lining up with TRBD2. With V trimmed by 1 base and J by 4 bases, 6 bases remained unmatched. The CDR3 extends over 15 amino acids. From germline, CDR1 is SGHTA and CDR2 FQGTGA. DNA for the CDR3: TGTGCCAGCAGCTTAAGACCGGGAGGGGGGTACGAGCAGTACTTC. Translated: CASSLRPGGGYEQYF.

V is TRBV10-2 and J is TRBJ1-1, with D uncertain. The CDR3 is 12 amino acids. Between the trimmed V and J ends, which lost 0 bases and 3 bases, there was a span of 2 bases. Germline V gene lookup returns CDR1 WSHSY and CDR2 SAAADI. CDR3 residues: CASSESDTEAFF. The CDR3 DNA follows: TGCGCCAGCAGTGAGTCGGACACTGAAGCTTTCTTT.

The chain links TRBV28 to TRBJ1-3; D perhaps matches TRBD1 (5 bases). Germline CDR1 and CDR2: MDHEN and SYDVKM. V was pared by 5 bases and J by 0 bases, with 11 bases between. The CDR3 runs 15 residues. In nucleotides, the CDR3 is TGTGCCAGCAGTACACGGGGGATCTCTGGAAACACCATATATTTT. It encodes CASSTRGISGNTIYF.

The CDR3 sequence: CASGSGLAGGGETQYF. The CDR3, as DNA: TGTGCTAGTGGTTCAGGACTAGCGGGAGGCGGGGAGACCCAGTACTTC. The V gene is TRBV12-5, the J gene TRBJ2-5; TRBD2 matches at 14 bases. Unmatched junction bases numbered 6, after V lost 4 bases and J lost 5 bases. The CDR3 contains 16 residues. Germline V lookup: CDR1 LGHNT, CDR2 FRNRAP.

V usage is TRBV9 and J usage is TRBJ1-2; TRBD1 might be the D (5 bases). Germline lookup yields CDR1 SGDLS and CDR2 YYNGEE. There are 14 residues in the CDR3. The V end lost 3 bases, the J end lost 8 bases, and 17 bases lay between the germline ends. The CDR3 DNA is TGTGCCAGCAGCGAGGGGACGATACAGAGGGGCTACACCTTC. The encoded protein is CASSEGTIQRGYTF.

The chain uses TRBV19 and TRBJ1-2; maybe TRBD1 (6 bases). Germline values: CDR1 LNHDA, CDR2 SQIVND (reference sequence). This CDR3 is 13 amino acids long. Trimming removed 6 bases from V and 2 bases from J, with 10 bases in between. CDR3 amino acids: CASRDRKNYGYTF. The CDR3 coding sequence is TGTGCCAGTAGGGACAGAAAAAACTATGGCTACACCTTC.

This chain connects TRBV11-2 to TRBJ2-1, with 8 bases aligning to TRBD2. V lost 0 bases to trimming and J lost 4 bases; unmatched junction nucleotides: 5. Germline V gene data show CDR1 as SGHAT and CDR2 as FQNNGV. The CDR3 runs 16 residues. CDR3: CASSLEILAVYNEQFF. CDR3 DNA: TGTGCCAGCAGCTTAGAAATACTAGCGGTTTACAATGAGCAGTTCTTC. Filled out from reference TRBV11-2 and TRBJ2-1, the complete variable domain reads EAGVAQSPRYKIIEKRQSVAFWCNPISGHATLYWYQQILGQGPKLLIQFQNNGVVDDSQLPKDRFSAERLKGVDSTLKIQPAKLEDSAVYLCASSLEILAVYNEQFFGPGTRLTVL.

This chain connects TRBV18 to TRBJ2-7; a possible D gene is TRBD2 (5 bases). The CDR3 spans 14 residues. V was pared by 3 bases and J by 3 bases, with 12 bases between. Germline CDR1 KGHSH, CDR2 LQKENI. The CDR3 here is CASSPAGLGYEQYF. CDR3 DNA: TGTGCCAGCTCACCGGCGGGTCTAGGCTACGAGCAGTACTTC.

This sequence joins TRBV5-1 and TRBJ2-7; the D is unclear. Germline V gene lookup returns CDR1 SGHRS and CDR2 YFSETQ. The CDR3 covers 12 residues. V lost 4 bases to trimming and J lost 0 bases, with 5 bases between them. The CDR3 DNA sequence: TGCGCCAGCAGCGGTATCTCCTACGAGCAGTACTTC. It yields the protein CASSGISYEQYF.